The present T cell receptor (beta chain) was sequenced within a study of blood T cell repertoires in COVID-19. The germline V gene has CDR1 SGDLS and CDR2 YYNGEE. V dropped 4 bases and J dropped 6 bases, with 19 bases sitting between them. The CDR3 sequence is 16 residues long. In terms of age and location, participants ranged from roughly 18 to 90 years and lived in around 22 US areas. The table came from immunoSEQ multiplex PCR; TCRdb's copy has only in-frame clones and leaves some out. The sample holds almost 400,000 clones, around nine tenths seen once. Material for sequencing was PBMCs or T cells enriched from blood (not recorded which). V is TRBV9 and J is TRBJ1-4; D might be TRBD1 (5 bases). This sequence was found in a woman under 40 with acute COVID-19. CDR3: CASSPSGGPVDEKLFF. In nucleotides, the CDR3 is TGTGCCAGCAGCCCATCGGGGGGACCTGTCGATGAAAAACTGTTTTTT. Looking up the rest from reference TRBV9 and TRBJ1-4 gives the full variable domain: DSGVTQTPKHLITATGQRVTLRCSPRSGDLSVYWYQQSLDQGLQFLIQYYNGEERAKGNILERFSAQQFPDLHSELNLSSLELGDSALYFCASSPSGGPVDEKLFFGSGTQLSVL.